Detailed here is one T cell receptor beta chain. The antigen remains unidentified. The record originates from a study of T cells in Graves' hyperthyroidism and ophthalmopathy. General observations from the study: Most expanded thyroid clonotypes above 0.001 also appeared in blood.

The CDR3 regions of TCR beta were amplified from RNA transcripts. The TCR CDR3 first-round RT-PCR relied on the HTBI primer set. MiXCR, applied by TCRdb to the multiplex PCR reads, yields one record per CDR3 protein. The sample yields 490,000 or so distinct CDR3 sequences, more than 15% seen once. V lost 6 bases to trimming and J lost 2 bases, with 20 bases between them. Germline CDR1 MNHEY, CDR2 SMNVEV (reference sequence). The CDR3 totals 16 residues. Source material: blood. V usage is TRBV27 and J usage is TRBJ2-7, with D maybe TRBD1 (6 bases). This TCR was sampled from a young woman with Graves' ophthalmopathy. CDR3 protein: CASRSIGGLGPYEQYF. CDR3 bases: TGTGCCAGCAGATCAATAGGGGGTTTGGGACCCTACGAGCAGTACTTC.